This T cell receptor (beta chain) was identified during a study of PD-1 blockade in classical Hodgkin lymphoma (TCRdb year 2020). With respect to the entire study: Nivolumab dosing was 3 mg/kg intravenously every 2 weeks, continuing until either disease progression or unacceptable toxicity. A peripheral blood immune signature of response to PD-1 blockade in classical Hodgkin lymphoma was defined using TCR beta sequencing and CyTOF. What the work shows at the level of the full study, not this receptor alone: CD4+ but not CD8+ TCR diversity rose significantly by C4D1 (p=0.0027 vs p=0.16), most apparent in complete responders (p=0.02). Trial patients achieving complete response had baseline diversity similar to newly diagnosed patients, whereas partial responders and progressors had significantly lower diversity. Baseline TCR diversity was reported to be lower in newly diagnosed patients than in healthy donors and to be lower still in relapsed/refractory patients. The study was restricted to a single clinical trial cohort, and the causes of repertoire differences, possibly disease activity or prior therapy, were left undefined. Diversity was lower in patients who began nivolumab less than 1 year after ASCT, so these patients were left out of later analyses to avoid confounding by immune reconstitution.

V sheds 7 bases and J sheds 0 bases, leaving 12 bases between their ends. The germline V gene gives CDR1 as MNHNS and CDR2 as SASEGT. The CDR3 goes from the cysteine to the phenylalanine over 14 residues. CDR3 DNA is the only sequence kept; it has 42 bases, read in frame from the first base. The Qiagen DNeasy kit was used to extract genomic DNA both from unsorted PBMCs and from the negatively selected CD4+ and CD8+ fractions. Using primers that anneal to V and J segments, immunoSEQ multiplex PCR amplified the TCR beta CDR3 regions. A synthetic immune receptor repertoire was used to minimize amplification bias, and any remaining bias was removed computationally after sequencing. As for how the authors treated the data: Repertoire diversity was quantified as the Shannon entropy index using custom Python scripts. Unsorted, CD4+ and CD8+ repertoires were analyzed separately, except for combined analyses in which CD4+ and CD8+ sequences were merged in silico. Clonal expansion was defined as at least a 2-fold frequency increase after treatment relative to C1D1, with a pseudocount of 0.5 for undetected baseline clones. Singleton clones were defined as clones with 0 or 1 copy at C1D1, and non-singleton clones were defined as clones with 2 or more copies. Clones expanded in unsorted samples were annotated as CD4+, CD8+ or unknown by matching protein sequences in sorted samples from the same patient. Wilcoxon tests on paired samples were used to test diversity changes from C1D1 to C4D1. The clones in this table, taken by TCRdb from immuneACCESS, are in-frame only. Not every clone is retained; where verified, under half of the shortfall comes from an unresolved V gene, and the cause of the rest is unknown. For V, J and clone size, that table is used; D and trimming come from the DNA. The sample table shows 13,000 or so clones, and 80% to 90% are seen once. 16% of the sample lies in the top ten.

Comments on this clone: What antigen it recognizes has not been identified. Per-base qualities were not stored, and no clone one base away is much larger.

The time point label corresponds to: cycle 4 day 1 (C4D1), after 6 weeks of nivolumab. Relapse after autologous stem cell transplantation had occurred in all trial patients, and cohorts A, B and C were distinguished by prior brentuximab vedotin exposure. The trial cohort was composed of about 60 patients with relapsed/refractory classical Hodgkin lymphoma, for whom complete response, partial response or progressive disease was recorded as best overall response. In the multi-cohort phase II CheckMate 205 trial, trial patients received single-agent nivolumab. An independent review committee assessed best overall response by applying the 2007 International Working Group response criteria. Trial PBMCs were obtained immediately prior to nivolumab initiation (C1D1) and on therapy at cycle 2 day 1 and cycle 4 day 1. Peripheral blood was collected in 8 mL Vacutainer Cell Preparation Tubes, from which PBMCs were isolated by centrifugation and then cryopreserved.

The chain links TRBV6-1 with TRBJ1-1; the D segment cannot be called with confidence. The source was peripheral blood mononuclear cells (PBMCs), collected before the fourth cycle of nivolumab. This sequence was found in a human donor with classical Hodgkin lymphoma. For the CDR3, the sequence is CASKSRTVNTEAFF. The nucleotide sequence is TGTGCCAGCAAATCCAGGACGGTGAACACTGAAGCTTTCTTT.